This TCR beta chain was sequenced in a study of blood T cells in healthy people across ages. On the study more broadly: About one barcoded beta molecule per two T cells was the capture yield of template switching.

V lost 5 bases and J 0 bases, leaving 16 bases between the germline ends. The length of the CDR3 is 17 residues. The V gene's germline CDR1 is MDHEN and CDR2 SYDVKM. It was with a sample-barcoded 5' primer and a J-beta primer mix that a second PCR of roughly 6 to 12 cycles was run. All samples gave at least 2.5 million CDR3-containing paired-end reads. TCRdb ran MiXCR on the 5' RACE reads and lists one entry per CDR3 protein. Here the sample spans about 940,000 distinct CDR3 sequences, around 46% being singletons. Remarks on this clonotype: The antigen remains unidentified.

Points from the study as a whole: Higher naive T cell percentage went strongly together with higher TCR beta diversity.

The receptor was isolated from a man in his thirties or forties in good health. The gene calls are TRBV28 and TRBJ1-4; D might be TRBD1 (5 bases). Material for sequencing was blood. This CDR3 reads CASSPTTGIATNEKLFF. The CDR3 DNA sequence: TGTGCCAGCAGTCCCACAACAGGAATAGCAACTAATGAAAAACTGTTTTTT.